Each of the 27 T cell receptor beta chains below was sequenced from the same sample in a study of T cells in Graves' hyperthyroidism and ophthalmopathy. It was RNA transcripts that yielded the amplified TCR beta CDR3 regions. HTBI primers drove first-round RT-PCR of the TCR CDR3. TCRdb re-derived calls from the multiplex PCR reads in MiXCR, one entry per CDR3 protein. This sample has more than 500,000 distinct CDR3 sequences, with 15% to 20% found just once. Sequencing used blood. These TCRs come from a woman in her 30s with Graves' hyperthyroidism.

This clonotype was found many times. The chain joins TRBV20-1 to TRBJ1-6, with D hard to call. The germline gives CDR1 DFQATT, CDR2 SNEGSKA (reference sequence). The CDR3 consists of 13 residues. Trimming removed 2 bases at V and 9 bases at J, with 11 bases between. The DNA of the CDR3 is TGCAGTGCTAGACAGCCTTTGGGTTCACCCCTCCACTTT. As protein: CSARQPLGSPLHF.

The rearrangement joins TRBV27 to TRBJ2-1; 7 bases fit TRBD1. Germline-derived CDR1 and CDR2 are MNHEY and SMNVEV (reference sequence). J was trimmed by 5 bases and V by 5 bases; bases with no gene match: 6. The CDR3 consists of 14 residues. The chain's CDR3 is CASSKRQGNNEQFF. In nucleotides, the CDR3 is TGTGCCAGCAGTAAGAGACAGGGAAACAATGAGCAGTTCTTC.

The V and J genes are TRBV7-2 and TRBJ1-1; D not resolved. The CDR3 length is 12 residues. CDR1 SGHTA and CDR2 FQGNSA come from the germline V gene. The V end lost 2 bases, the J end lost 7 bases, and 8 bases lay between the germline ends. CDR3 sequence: CASSLLENEAFF. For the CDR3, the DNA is TGTGCCAGCAGCTTACTCGAGAATGAAGCTTTCTTT. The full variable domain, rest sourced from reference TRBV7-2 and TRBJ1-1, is GAGVSQSPSNKVTEKGKDVELRCDPISGHTALYWYRQSLGQGLEFLIYFQGNSAPDKSGLPSDRFSAERTGGSVSTLTIQRTQQEDSAVYLCASSLLENEAFFGQGTRLTVV.

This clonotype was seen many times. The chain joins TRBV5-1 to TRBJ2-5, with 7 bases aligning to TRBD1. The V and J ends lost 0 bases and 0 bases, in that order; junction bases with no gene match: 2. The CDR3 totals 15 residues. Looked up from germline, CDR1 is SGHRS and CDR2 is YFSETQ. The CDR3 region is CASSLAGGHQETQYF. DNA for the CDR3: TGCGCCAGCAGCTTGGCAGGGGGACACCAAGAGACCCAGTACTTC.

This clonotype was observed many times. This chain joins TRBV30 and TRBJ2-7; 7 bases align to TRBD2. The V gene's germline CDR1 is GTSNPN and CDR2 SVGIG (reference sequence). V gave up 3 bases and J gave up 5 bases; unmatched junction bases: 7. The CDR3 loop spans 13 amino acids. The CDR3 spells CAWSRTGGDEQYF. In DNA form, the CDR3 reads TGTGCCTGGAGCCGGACGGGGGGAGACGAGCAGTACTTC.

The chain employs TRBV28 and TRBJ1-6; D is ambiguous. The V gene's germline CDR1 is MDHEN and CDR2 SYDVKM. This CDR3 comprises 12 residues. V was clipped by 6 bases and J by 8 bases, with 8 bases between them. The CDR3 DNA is TGTGCCAGCAGGCCGTACTATTCACCCCTCCACTTT. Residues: CASRPYYSPLHF.

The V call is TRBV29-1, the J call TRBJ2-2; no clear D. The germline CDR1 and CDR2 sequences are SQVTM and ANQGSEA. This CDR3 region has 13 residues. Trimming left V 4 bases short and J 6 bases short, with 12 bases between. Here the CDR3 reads CSVGTFYPGELFF. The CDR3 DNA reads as TGCAGCGTTGGCACTTTCTATCCCGGGGAGCTGTTTTTT.

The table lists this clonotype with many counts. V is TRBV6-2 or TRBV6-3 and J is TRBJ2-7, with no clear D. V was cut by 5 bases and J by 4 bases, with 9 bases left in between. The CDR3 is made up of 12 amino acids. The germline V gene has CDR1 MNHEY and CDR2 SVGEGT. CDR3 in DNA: TGTGCCAGCAGTACACAACCTTACGAGCAGTACTTC. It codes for CASSTQPYEQYF.

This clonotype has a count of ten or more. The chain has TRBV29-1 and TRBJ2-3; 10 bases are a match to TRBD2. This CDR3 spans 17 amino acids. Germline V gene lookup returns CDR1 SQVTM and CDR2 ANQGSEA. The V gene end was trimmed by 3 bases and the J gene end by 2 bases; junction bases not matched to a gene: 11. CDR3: CSVDRTASGRATDTQYF. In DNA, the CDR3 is TGCAGCGTTGACAGAACGGCTAGCGGGAGAGCCACAGATACGCAGTATTTT.

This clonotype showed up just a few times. CDR3 nucleotides: TGCAGCGCAAGGGACAGGTCACTCTATGGCTACACCTTC. Protein product: CSARDRSLYGYTF. The rearrangement joins TRBV29-1 to TRBJ1-2; 8 bases fit TRBD1. CDR3 length: 13 residues. Looked up from germline, CDR1 is SQVTM and CDR2 is ANQGSEA. The J segment lost 4 bases and the V segment lost 7 bases, leaving 8 bases of the junction unmatched.

The CDR3 protein is CASSIGGTTHGYTF. The CDR3 nucleotides read TGTGCCAGTAGTATTGGCGGGACAACCCATGGCTACACCTTC. This chain uses TRBV19 with TRBJ1-2, with D possibly being TRBD1 (6 bases). This CDR3 spans 14 amino acids. The V end was cut by 3 bases, the J end by 6 bases, with 14 bases between. CDR1 and CDR2 (germline): LNHDA, SQIVND (reference sequence).

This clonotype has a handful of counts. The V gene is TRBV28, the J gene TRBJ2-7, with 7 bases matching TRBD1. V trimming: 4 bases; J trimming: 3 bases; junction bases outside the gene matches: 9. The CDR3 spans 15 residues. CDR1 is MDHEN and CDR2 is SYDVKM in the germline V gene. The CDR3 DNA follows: TGTGCCAGCAGTTCCCCGGAGACAGGGCTCTACGAGCAGTACTTC. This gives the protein CASSSPETGLYEQYF.

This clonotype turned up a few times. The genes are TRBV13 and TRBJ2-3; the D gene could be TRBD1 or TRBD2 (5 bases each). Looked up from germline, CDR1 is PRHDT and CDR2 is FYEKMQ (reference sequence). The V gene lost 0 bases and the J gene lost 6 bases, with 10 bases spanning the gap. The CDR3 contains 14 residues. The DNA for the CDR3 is TGTGCCAGCAGCTTAGGGCTAGAGGGGGATACGCAGTATTTT. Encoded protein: CASSLGLEGDTQYF.

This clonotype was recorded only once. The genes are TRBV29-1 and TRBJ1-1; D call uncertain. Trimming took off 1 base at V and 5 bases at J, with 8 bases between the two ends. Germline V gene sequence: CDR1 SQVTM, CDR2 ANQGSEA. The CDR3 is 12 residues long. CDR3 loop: CSVEVIRTEAFF. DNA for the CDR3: TGCAGCGTTGAAGTCATTAGGACTGAAGCTTTCTTT. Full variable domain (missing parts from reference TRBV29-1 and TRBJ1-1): SAVISQKPSRDICQRGTSLTIQCQVDSQVTMMFWYRQQPGQSLTLIATANQGSEATYESGFVIDKFPISRPNLTFSTLTVSNMSPEDSSIYLCSVEVIRTEAFFGQGTRLTVV.

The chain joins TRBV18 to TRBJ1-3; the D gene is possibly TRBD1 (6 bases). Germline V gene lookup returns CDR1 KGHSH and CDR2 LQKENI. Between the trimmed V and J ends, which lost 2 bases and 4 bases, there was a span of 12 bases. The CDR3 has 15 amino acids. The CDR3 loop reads CASSPGIDRGNTIYF. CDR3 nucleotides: TGTGCCAGCTCACCAGGGATTGACAGGGGAAACACCATATATTTT.

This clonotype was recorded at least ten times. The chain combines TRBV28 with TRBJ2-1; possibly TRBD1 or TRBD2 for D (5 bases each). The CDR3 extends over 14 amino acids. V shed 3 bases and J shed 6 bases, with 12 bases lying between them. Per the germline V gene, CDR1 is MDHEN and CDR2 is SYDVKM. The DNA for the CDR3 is TGTGCCAGCAGTTTCAGAACCGGGGCCAATGAGCAGTTCTTC. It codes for CASSFRTGANEQFF.

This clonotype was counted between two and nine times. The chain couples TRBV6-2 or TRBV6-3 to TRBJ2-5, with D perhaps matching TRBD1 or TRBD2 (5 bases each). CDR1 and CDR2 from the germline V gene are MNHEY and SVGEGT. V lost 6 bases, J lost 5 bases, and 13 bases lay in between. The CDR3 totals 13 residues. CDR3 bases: TGTGCCAGCAGATCGACGGGGCTGGAGACCCAGTACTTC. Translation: CASRSTGLETQYF.

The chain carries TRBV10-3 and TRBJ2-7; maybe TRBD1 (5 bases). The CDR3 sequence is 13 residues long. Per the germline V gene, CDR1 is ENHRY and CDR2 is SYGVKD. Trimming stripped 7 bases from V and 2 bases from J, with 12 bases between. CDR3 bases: TGTGCCATCACCCAAGACAGCACCTACGAGCAGTACTTC. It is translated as CAITQDSTYEQYF.

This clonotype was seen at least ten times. The CDR3 reads CASGRGDEQYF. CDR3 nucleotide sequence: TGTGCCAGCGGTCGGGGAGACGAGCAGTACTTC. This chain joins TRBV12-3 or TRBV12-4 and TRBJ2-7, with D maybe TRBD2 (5 bases). Trimming pared 8 bases from V and 5 bases from J, leaving 10 bases between. The CDR3 sequence is 11 residues long.

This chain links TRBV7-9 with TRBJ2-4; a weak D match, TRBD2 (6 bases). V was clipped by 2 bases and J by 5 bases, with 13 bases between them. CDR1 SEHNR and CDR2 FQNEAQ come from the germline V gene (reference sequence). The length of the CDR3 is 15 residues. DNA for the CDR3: TGTGCCAGCAGCTTACCGGGAGAGAGGGAAAACATTCAGTACTTC. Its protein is CASSLPGERENIQYF.

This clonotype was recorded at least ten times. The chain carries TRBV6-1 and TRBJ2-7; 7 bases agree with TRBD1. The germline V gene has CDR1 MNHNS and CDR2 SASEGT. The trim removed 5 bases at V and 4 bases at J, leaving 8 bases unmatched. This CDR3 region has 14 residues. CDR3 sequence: CASSPTDRPYEQYF. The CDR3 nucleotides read TGTGCCAGCAGTCCCACGGACAGGCCTTACGAGCAGTACTTC.

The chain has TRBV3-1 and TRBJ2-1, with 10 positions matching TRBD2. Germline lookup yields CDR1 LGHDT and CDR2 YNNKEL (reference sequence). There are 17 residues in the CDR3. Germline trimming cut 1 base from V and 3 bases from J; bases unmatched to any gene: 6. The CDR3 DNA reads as TGTGCCAGCAGCCAAGGGGAAACTAGCGGGAACTACAATGAGCAGTTCTTC. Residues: CASSQGETSGNYNEQFF.

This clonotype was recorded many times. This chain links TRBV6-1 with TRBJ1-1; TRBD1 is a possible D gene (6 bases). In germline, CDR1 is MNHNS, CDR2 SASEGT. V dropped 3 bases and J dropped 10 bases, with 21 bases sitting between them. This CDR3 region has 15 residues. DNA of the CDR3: TGTGCCAGCAGTGACCTTTCACTACAGGGATTTGTAGCTTTCTTT. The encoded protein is CASSDLSLQGFVAFF.

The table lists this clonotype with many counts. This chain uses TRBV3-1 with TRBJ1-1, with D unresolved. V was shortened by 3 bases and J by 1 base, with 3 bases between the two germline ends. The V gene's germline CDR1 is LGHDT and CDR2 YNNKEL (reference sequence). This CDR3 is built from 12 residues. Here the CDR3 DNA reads TGTGCCAGCAGCCAGGGGAACACTGAAGCTTTCTTT. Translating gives CASSQGNTEAFF.

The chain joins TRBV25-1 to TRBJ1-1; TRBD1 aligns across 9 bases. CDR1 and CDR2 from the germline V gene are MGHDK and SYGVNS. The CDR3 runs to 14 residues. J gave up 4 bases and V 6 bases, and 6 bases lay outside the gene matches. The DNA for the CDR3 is TGTGCCAGCAGAACACAGGGGGCGACCACTGAAGCTTTCTTT. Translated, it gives CASRTQGATTEAFF. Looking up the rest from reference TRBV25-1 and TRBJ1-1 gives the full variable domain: EADIYQTPRYLVIGTGKKITLECSQTMGHDKMYWYQQDPGMELHLIHYSYGVNSTEKGDLSSESTVSRIRTEHFPLTLESARPSHTSQYLCASRTQGATTEAFFGQGTRLTVV.

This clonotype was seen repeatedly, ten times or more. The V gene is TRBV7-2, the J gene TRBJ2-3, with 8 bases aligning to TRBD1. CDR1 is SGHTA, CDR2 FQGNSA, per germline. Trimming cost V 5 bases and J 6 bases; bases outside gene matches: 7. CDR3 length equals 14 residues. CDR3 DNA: TGTGCCAGCAGCAAAGACAGGGGATTGGATACGCAGTATTTT. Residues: CASSKDRGLDTQYF. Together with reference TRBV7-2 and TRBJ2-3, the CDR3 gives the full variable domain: GAGVSQSPSNKVTEKGKDVELRCDPISGHTALYWYRQSLGQGLEFLIYFQGNSAPDKSGLPSDRFSAERTGGSVSTLTIQRTQQEDSAVYLCASSKDRGLDTQYFGPGTRLTVL.

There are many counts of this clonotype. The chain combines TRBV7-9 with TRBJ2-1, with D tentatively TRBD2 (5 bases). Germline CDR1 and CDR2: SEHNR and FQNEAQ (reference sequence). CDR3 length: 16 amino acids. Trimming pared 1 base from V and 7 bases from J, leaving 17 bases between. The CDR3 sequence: CASSLEEGARPNEQFF. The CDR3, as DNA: TGTGCCAGCAGCTTAGAAGAGGGTGCTAGACCGAATGAGCAGTTCTTC.